This T cell receptor (beta chain) is drawn from a study of Tregs in tolerant kidney transplant recipients. As for the study in general: A roughly three-day belatacept mixed lymphocyte reaction, sometimes plus 5-day graft donor restimulation, preceded CD4+CD25+CD127- sorting. Antibodies separated recipient from donor cells.

Remarks on this clone: Its target is not known.

The method was immunoSEQ multiplex PCR; TCRdb's version includes in-frame clones alone and lacks a portion of them. The sample lists approximately 41,000 clones, around 95% seen once, with 0.3% to 0.45% in the top ten. The TCR comes from a human donor in good health. Sequences were obtained from Tregs from blood cultured with allogeneic cells.

DNA of the CDR3: TGCGCCAGCAGCCTGGGAGGGGTGAGCAATCAGCCCCAGCATTTT. Translated: CASSLGGVSNQPQHF. This chain uses TRBV5-1 with TRBJ1-5, with a tentative D call TRBD1 (5 bases). CDR3 length equals 15 residues. Germline V gene lookup returns CDR1 SGHRS and CDR2 YFSETQ. The V end lost 4 bases, the J end lost 1 base, and 12 bases lay between the germline ends.